This TCR beta chain was identified during a study of T cells expressing NK-cell markers. Study as a whole: HCMV seropositivity marked most of the eight sequenced donors; one was seronegative.

Regarding this clonotype: Its antigen is currently unknown.

Regarding the study as a whole: HCMV specificity of expanded NKG2C+ T cell clones remained unclear. Each of about 6 donors carried dominant NKG2C+ clonotypes accounting for roughly 1.0-7.5% of CD8+ T cells.

This CDR3 comprises 17 residues. From the 5' RACE reads, TCRdb lists one entry per CDR3 protein and no DNA. With about 30,000 distinct CDR3 sequences in the sample, the ten largest clones hold about 60%. This chain connects TRBV12-3 or TRBV12-4 to TRBJ2-1; the TCRdb call, TRBD2, lacks DNA for checking. The origin of this receptor is a woman between 18 and 75 years old in good health. The sequencing input was blood T cells: a sorted CD56 or NKG2C T cell subset, CD4+ or CD8+ T cells, or bulk PBMC T cells (not recorded which). The chain's CDR3 is CASSRPSPTTIYNEQFF.